These T cell receptor beta chains were read from a single sample in a study of OX40 agonist ivuxolimab in advanced cancers. The data were produced by immunoSEQ multiplex PCR, yet TCRdb's version contains in-frame clones alone and is incomplete. The data hold 60,000 to 70,000 clones, with approximately 90% observed a single time. Specimen: CD4+ or CD8+ T cells sorted from blood, collected in a trial of the OX40 agonist ivuxolimab. The receptor source for this set is an adult with an advanced solid tumor such as melanoma, head and neck, liver or kidney cancer. CDR3s include the opening cysteine and the closing phenylalanine or tryptophan. Each record gives: CDR3 DNA, CDR3 protein, V gene, D gene, clone size, J gene, CDR3 length. The D gene is left open where the match is weak. Clone sizes are given selectively: once, few, many, or a class where the clone is expanded.

DNA: TGTGCCAGCAGCGTAGTTCTGGGGAGTGAGCAGTTCTTC
CDR3: CASSVVLGSEQFF
V: TRBV9
D: -
size: -
J: TRBJ2-1
length: 13

DNA: TGTGCCATCAGGGGGGACACCCCGAACACTGAAGCTTTCTTT
CDR3: CAIRGDTPNTEAFF
V: TRBV10-3
D: -
size: -
J: TRBJ1-1
length: 14

DNA: TGTGCCAGTCAGAGGGTCCTAGCAAGGTGGGAGACCCAGTACTTC
CDR3: CASQRVLARWETQYF
V: TRBV6-6
D: -
size: -
J: TRBJ2-5
length: 15

DNA: TGTGCCAGCAGAACGGGAGCGCTCTCGACCGAGCAGTACTTC
CDR3: CASRTGALSTEQYF
V: TRBV6-1
D: -
size: few
J: TRBJ2-7
length: 14

DNA: TGCGCCAGCAGCCAAGTAGCGGGAGACGGGGAGACCCAGTACTTC
CDR3: CASSQVAGDGETQYF
V: TRBV4-1
D: TRBD2
size: -
J: TRBJ2-5
length: 15

DNA: TGTGCCAGCACCCTAGGCGGCAGGGCCTCCTACAATGAGCAGTTCTTC
CDR3: CASTLGGRASYNEQFF
V: TRBV27
D: -
size: -
J: TRBJ2-1
length: 16

DNA: TGTGCCAGCAGTTGGACTCTAGGCCACGAGCAGTACTTC
CDR3: CASSWTLGHEQYF
V: TRBV28
D: -
size: -
J: TRBJ2-7
length: 13

DNA: TGTGCCAGCAGTCCGGGACAGACCTACGAGCAGTACTTC
CDR3: CASSPGQTYEQYF
V: TRBV27
D: TRBD1
size: -
J: TRBJ2-7
length: 13

DNA: TGTGCCATCAGTGAGTCGGAGACCCAAGCGGAACTGAACACCGGGGAGCTGTTTTTT
CDR3: CAISESETQAELNTGELFF
V: TRBV10-3
D: -
size: -
J: TRBJ2-2
length: 19

DNA: TGCGCCAGCAGCCAAGATTTGGTGGGAGGGGCAGATACGCAGTATTTT
CDR3: CASSQDLVGGADTQYF
V: TRBV4-3
D: TRBD2
size: -
J: TRBJ2-3
length: 16

DNA: TGCGCCAGCAGCTTGACGGAGGCGGGGAACACTGAAGCTTTCTTT
CDR3: CASSLTEAGNTEAFF
V: TRBV5-1
D: -
size: -
J: TRBJ1-1
length: 15

DNA: TGCGCCAGCAGCCAAGATTTCGGGAACACTGAAGCTTTCTTT
CDR3: CASSQDFGNTEAFF
V: TRBV4-3
D: -
size: -
J: TRBJ1-1
length: 14

DNA: TGTGCCAGCAGTTCCCTTACAGGGGGCGGAGTTGAGCAGTTCTTC
CDR3: CASSSLTGGGVEQFF
V: TRBV27
D: TRBD1
size: -
J: TRBJ2-1
length: 15

DNA: TGTGCCAGCAGCCCAGGACAGGGCTACTATAATTCACCCCTCCACTTT
CDR3: CASSPGQGYYNSPLHF
V: TRBV5-4
D: TRBD1
size: -
J: TRBJ1-6
length: 16

DNA: TGCGCCAGCAGCTTGGCTCGGGTTTACGATGGCTACACCTTC
CDR3: CASSLARVYDGYTF
V: TRBV5-1
D: -
size: -
J: TRBJ1-2
length: 14

DNA: TGTGCCAGTAGTCTACCGGGACTAGCGGTATACGAGCAGTACTTC
CDR3: CASSLPGLAVYEQYF
V: TRBV19
D: TRBD2
size: -
J: TRBJ2-7
length: 15

DNA: TGTGCCAGTAGTACCCGGGAAGGGACAGGGAGCCCCTACGAGCAGTACTTC
CDR3: CASSTREGTGSPYEQYF
V: TRBV19
D: TRBD1
size: -
J: TRBJ2-7
length: 17

DNA: TGTGCCAGCAGCTCCGGGACTAGCATCACCGGGGAGCTGTTTTTT
CDR3: CASSSGTSITGELFF
V: TRBV5-5
D: TRBD2
size: -
J: TRBJ2-2
length: 15

DNA: TGCGCCAGCAGCCAAGGAGTGTGGAACACTGAAGCTTTCTTT
CDR3: CASSQGVWNTEAFF
V: TRBV4-1
D: -
size: -
J: TRBJ1-1
length: 14

DNA: TGCAGCGTTGGTAGGGTAGCCATGGGCAATGAGCAGTTCTTC
CDR3: CSVGRVAMGNEQFF
V: TRBV29-1
D: -
size: -
J: TRBJ2-1
length: 14

DNA: TGTGCCAGCAGCTTGTCGCGCAGGCGGTACGAGCAGTACTTC
CDR3: CASSLSRRRYEQYF
V: TRBV5-8
D: -
size: -
J: TRBJ2-7
length: 14

DNA: TGTGCCAGCAGCTTAAGTGGTTCAGGGGGCAGGGCAGATACGCAGTATTTT
CDR3: CASSLSGSGGRADTQYF
V: TRBV7-2
D: TRBD1
size: -
J: TRBJ2-3
length: 17